The 16 T cell receptor beta chains below were found in one sample sequenced in a study of T cell clones after liver transplantation. Clones were read by immunoSEQ multiplex PCR, and TCRdb kept only the in-frame ones, dropping some. The sample lists 45,000 or so clones, 70% to 90% occurring once. The sequences come from CD4+ T cells from blood, collected 24 months after liver transplant. The receptor source for this set is a human patient who received a liver transplant. Some T cells may be supplied by the graft donor.

The genes are TRBV5-4 and TRBJ2-3; D perhaps matches TRBD1 (6 bases). Trimming left V 0 bases short and J 1 base short, with 6 bases between. This CDR3 is 14 amino acids long. CDR1 SGHNT and CDR2 YYREEE come from the germline V gene (reference sequence). Here the CDR3 reads CASSLEGGTDTQYF. The CDR3 DNA follows: TGTGCCAGCAGCTTGGAGGGGGGCACAGATACGCAGTATTTT.

This clone was recorded once. V and J are TRBV5-6 and TRBJ2-1, with 7 bases fitting TRBD1. From germline, CDR1 is SGHDT and CDR2 YYEEEE. The CDR3 is 15 amino acids. V lost 2 bases, J lost 7 bases, and 9 bases stayed unmatched. The chain's CDR3 is CASSLVGQAFNEQFF. For the CDR3, the DNA is TGTGCCAGCAGCTTAGTAGGACAGGCGTTTAATGAGCAGTTCTTC.

This chain links TRBV6-1 with TRBJ2-7; 7 bases fit TRBD1. The germline CDR1 and CDR2 sequences are MNHNS and SASEGT. The trim removed 5 bases at V and 4 bases at J, leaving 11 bases unmatched. The CDR3 is 15 residues long. DNA for the CDR3: TGTGCCAGCAGTCCACAGGGGCCCTCCGGTTACGAGCAGTACTTC. Translation gives CASSPQGPSGYEQYF.

The chain combines TRBV5-6 with TRBJ1-2; D gene unclear. CDR3 length: 15 residues. Germline-derived CDR1 and CDR2 are SGHDT and YYEEEE. Deletions cut 1 base from V and 4 bases from J, with 14 bases between. CDR3 loop: CASSLFREVIYGYTF. For the CDR3, the DNA is TGTGCCAGCAGCTTGTTTAGGGAAGTGATCTATGGCTACACCTTC.

This clone was counted only a few times. V is TRBV29-1 and J is TRBJ2-2; the D is unclear. The CDR3 length is 15 residues. V was pared by 3 bases and J by 6 bases, with 17 bases between. Germline CDR1 reads SQVTM; CDR2 reads ANQGSEA. The CDR3 spells CSVEDDGLPAGELFF. DNA of the CDR3: TGCAGCGTTGAGGACGACGGCCTACCCGCCGGGGAGCTGTTTTTT.

V usage is TRBV5-1 and J usage is TRBJ2-5; the match to TRBD1 covers 7 bases. CDR3 length: 14 residues. Germline V CDR1 and CDR2: SGHRS, YFSETQ. With V trimmed by 4 bases and J by 4 bases, 7 bases remained unmatched. CDR3 region: CASSRQGTSETQYF. DNA of the CDR3: TGCGCCAGCAGCCGACAGGGTACGTCAGAGACCCAGTACTTC.

The chain couples TRBV6-1 to TRBJ1-2; the D gene is possibly TRBD1 (5 bases). The CDR3 extends over 15 amino acids. Germline V gene sequence: CDR1 MNHNS, CDR2 SASEGT. The germline V and J ends were trimmed by 4 bases and 6 bases, with 18 bases remaining between them. The CDR3 reads CASSGRGENQNGYTF. CDR3 bases: TGTGCCAGCAGTGGTCGAGGGGAGAATCAGAATGGCTACACCTTC.

The chain combines TRBV18 with TRBJ2-7, with D possibly TRBD1 on 6 matching bases. The CDR3 loop spans 13 amino acids. Trimming shortened V by 3 bases and J by 3 bases, and 9 bases separated the two germline ends. Germline-derived CDR1 and CDR2 are KGHSH and LQKENI. The CDR3 DNA reads as TGTGCCAGCTCACCGGACAGCGGCTACGAGCAGTACTTC. This encodes CASSPDSGYEQYF.

The sample holds a few counts of this clone. The rearrangement joins TRBV19 to TRBJ1-6; 7 nucleotides agree with TRBD1. Trimming removed 7 bases from V and 7 bases from J; junction bases left unmatched: 10. The CDR3 loop spans 15 amino acids. Germline CDR1 is LNHDA and CDR2 is SQIVND (reference sequence). CDR3 sequence: CASKGQPRRNSPLHF. DNA of the CDR3: TGTGCCAGTAAGGGACAGCCTCGGAGGAATTCACCCCTCCACTTT.

The rearrangement joins TRBV18 to TRBJ2-5, with 8 bases lining up with TRBD1. V gave up 2 bases and J gave up 1 base; unmatched junction bases: 3. Germline CDR1 is KGHSH and CDR2 is LQKENI. The CDR3 is 15 residues long. CDR3 amino acids: CASSPLDRVQETQYF. CDR3 coding DNA: TGTGCCAGCTCACCATTGGACAGGGTCCAAGAGACCCAGTACTTC.

The CDR3 loop is CASSSRQTQLTDTQYF. CDR3 in DNA: TGTGCCAGCAGCTCGAGACAGACCCAACTCACAGATACGCAGTATTTT. The J gene is TRBJ2-3, the V gene TRBV11-2; D is possibly TRBD1 (5 bases). From germline, CDR1 is SGHAT and CDR2 FQNNGV. The CDR3 loop spans 16 amino acids. Trimming pared 4 bases from V and 2 bases from J, leaving 16 bases between.

The chain combines TRBV5-1 with TRBJ2-7; D gene uncertain. The CDR3 runs 12 residues. Germline CDR1 and CDR2: SGHRS and YFSETQ. Between the trimmed V and J ends, which lost 5 bases and 3 bases, there was a span of 9 bases. CDR3 residues: CASRLSNYEQYF. CDR3 DNA sequence: TGCGCCAGCAGACTGAGTAACTACGAGCAGTACTTC. Supplemented by reference TRBV5-1 and TRBJ2-7, the full variable domain reads KAGVTQTPRYLIKTRGQQVTLSCSPISGHRSVSWYQQTPGQGLQFLFEYFSETQRNKGNFPGRFSGRQFSNSRSEMNVSTLELGDSALYLCASRLSNYEQYFGPGTRLTVT.

The chain employs TRBV5-1 and TRBJ2-2; the match to TRBD2 covers 10 bases. Germline loops: CDR1 SGHRS, CDR2 YFSETQ. The CDR3 consists of 16 residues. J lost 4 bases, V lost 1 base, and 4 bases had no gene match. CDR3 sequence: CASSLTSGTATGELFF. The CDR3 DNA follows: TGCGCCAGCAGCTTGACTAGCGGGACAGCCACCGGGGAGCTGTTTTTT.

The V and J genes are TRBV9 and TRBJ2-3, with D perhaps TRBD2 (6 bases). Germline values: CDR1 SGDLS, CDR2 YYNGEE. Trimming cost V 0 bases and J 7 bases, with 15 bases left between them. CDR3 length: 15 residues. The chain's CDR3 is CASSVGSRGPNTQYF. The DNA for the CDR3 is TGTGCCAGCAGCGTAGGGTCGCGGGGCCCCAATACGCAGTATTTT.

This clone appeared a few times. The chain links TRBV5-1 to TRBJ1-2, with TRBD1 matching 9 bases. The CDR3 spans 15 residues. CDR1 is SGHRS, CDR2 YFSETQ, per germline. V was pared by 4 bases and J by 8 bases, with 12 bases of the junction left unmatched. In nucleotides, the CDR3 is TGCGCCAGCAGCGGGGACCCACAGGGGGCCAGCGGCTACACCTTC. Encoded protein: CASSGDPQGASGYTF.

The rearrangement links TRBV9 to TRBJ2-1, with 9 bases aligning to TRBD2. The V segment lost 0 bases and the J segment 0 bases; nucleotides outside the gene matches: 1. Germline V gene data show CDR1 as SGDLS and CDR2 as YYNGEE. This CDR3 is 16 amino acids long. The CDR3 DNA reads as TGTGCCAGCAGCGTAGAGGGACTAGCCTCCTACAATGAGCAGTTCTTC. Its translation is CASSVEGLASYNEQFF.